This section outlines one T cell receptor (beta chain) sequence together with its context. V lost 4 bases to trimming and J lost 4 bases; unmatched junction nucleotides: 8. The germline V gene encodes CDR1 MGHRA and CDR2 YSYEKL. The CDR3 spans 15 residues. The data stem from a study of technical replicates of blood from a handful of donors. Profiling relied on immunoSEQ multiplex PCR, and the TCRdb table lists in-frame clones only, not all of them. The table shows under 95,000 clones, with 91% occurring only once. This clonotype was obtained from a human donor in good health. Some clones in this sample may be carry-over from other donors' samples. V usage is TRBV4-1 and J usage is TRBJ1-1, with TRBD1 matching 8 bases. Input material: T cells isolated from PBMCs. The CDR3 sequence is CASSLGQGDITEAFF. The CDR3 region has the DNA TGCGCCAGCAGCCTCGGACAGGGTGATATCACTGAAGCTTTCTTT.